This entry concerns a single TCR beta chain. Generated by immunoSEQ multiplex PCR, the TCRdb table keeps only in-frame clones and is missing some. In the table there are approximately 82,000 clones, 90% to 95% of which are singletons. This sample is drawn from a study of control samples from healthy donors and cancer patients. V was clipped by 1 base and J by 0 bases, with 7 bases between them. There are 15 residues in the CDR3. The germline CDR1 and CDR2 sequences are SGHAT and FQNNGV. V and J are TRBV11-2 and TRBJ2-1; no firm D call. This receptor was identified in a young woman in good health. The sequencing sample was made of blood. The CDR3: CASSLGSFSYNEQFF. In DNA form, the CDR3 reads TGTGCCAGCAGCTTAGGGTCTTTCTCCTACAATGAGCAGTTCTTC.